This TCR beta chain was identified during a study of T cell changes during pregnancy in multiple sclerosis. Data came from immunoSEQ multiplex PCR; TCRdb stores just in-frame clones and leaves some out. The sample yields about 41,000 clones, 89% seen once. Here the sequenced sample was CD4+ T cells from peripheral blood mononuclear cells, taken in the first trimester of pregnancy. This receptor was obtained from a female donor with multiple sclerosis, enrolled in a pregnancy study.

CDR3 loop: CASSENRDNQPQHF. Here the CDR3 DNA reads TGTGCCAGCAGTGAAAACAGGGACAATCAGCCCCAGCATTTT. This sequence joins TRBV2 and TRBJ1-5; tentative D call: TRBD1 (6 bases). The germline V and J ends were trimmed by 2 bases and 3 bases, with 8 bases remaining between them. The CDR3 has 14 residues. Germline V gene data show CDR1 as SNHLY and CDR2 as FYNNEI.